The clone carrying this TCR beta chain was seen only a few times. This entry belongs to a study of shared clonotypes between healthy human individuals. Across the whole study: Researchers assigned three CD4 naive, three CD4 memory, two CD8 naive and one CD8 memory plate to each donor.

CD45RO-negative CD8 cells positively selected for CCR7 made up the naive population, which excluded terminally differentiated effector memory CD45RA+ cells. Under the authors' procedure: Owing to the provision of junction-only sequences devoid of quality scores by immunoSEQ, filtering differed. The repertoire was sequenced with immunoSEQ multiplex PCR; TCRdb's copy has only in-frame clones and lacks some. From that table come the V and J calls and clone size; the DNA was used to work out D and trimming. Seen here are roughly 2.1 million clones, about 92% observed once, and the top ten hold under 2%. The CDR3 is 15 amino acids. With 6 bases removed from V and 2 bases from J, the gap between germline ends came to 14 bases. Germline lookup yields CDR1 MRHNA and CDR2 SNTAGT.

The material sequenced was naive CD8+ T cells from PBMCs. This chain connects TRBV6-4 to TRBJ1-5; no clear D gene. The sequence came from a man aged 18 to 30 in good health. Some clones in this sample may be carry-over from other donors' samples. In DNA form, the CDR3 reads TGTGCCAGCAGGAGAAGGGTAAGTGGCAATCAGCCCCAGCATTTT. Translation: CASRRRVSGNQPQHF.